This TCR beta chain was identified in a study of technical replicates of blood from several donors. CDR3 length equals 16 residues. V lost 5 bases and J lost 4; bases outside the gene matches: 10. Germline V gene data show CDR1 as LNHNV and CDR2 as YYDKDF (reference sequence). The table came from immunoSEQ multiplex PCR; TCRdb's copy has only in-frame clones and leaves some out. The sample holds approximately 77,000 clones, approximately 94% seen once. The clonotype originates from a human donor in good health. The chain couples TRBV15 to TRBJ2-2; 7 bases are a match to TRBD1. Sequencing used T cells isolated from PBMCs. CDR3 bases: TGTGCCACCAGCCTTCCGGGACAGACTCCCACCGGGGAGCTGTTTTTT. It translates to CATSLPGQTPTGELFF.